This T cell receptor beta chain is drawn from a study of control samples from healthy donors and cancer patients. This CDR3 region has 14 residues. With 4 bases removed from V and 3 bases from J, the gap between germline ends came to 10 bases. From germline, CDR1 is SEHNR and CDR2 FQNEAQ (reference sequence). Clones were read by immunoSEQ multiplex PCR, and TCRdb kept only the in-frame ones, dropping some. The table shows about 42,000 clones, with approximately 87% occurring only once. V is TRBV7-9 and J is TRBJ1-5; D is uncertain. This sequence was found in a man between 60 and 75 years old in good health. Sequencing used blood. The CDR3 region has the DNA TGTGCCAGCAGCTCCACAGCCAACAATCAGCCCCAGCATTTT. Encoded protein: CASSSTANNQPQHF.